This T cell receptor beta chain was captured in a study of T cell repertoires in cytomegalovirus infection. Overall study context: Both CMV infection and a matching HLA type were indicated by public TCR beta signatures. Study conclusions and caveats: Cumulative public TCR beta family frequency identified carriers of CMV plus the relevant HLA.

TCRdb itself ran the reads through MiXCR, one entry per CDR3 protein. The data contain 50,000 or so distinct CDR3 sequences, around 20% of them singletons. With regard to this clonotype: Its antigen is still unknown.

Trimming took 2 bases from V and 4 from J; bases not matched to a gene: 4. The CDR3 contains 15 residues. Germline CDR1 is MGHRA and CDR2 is YSYEKL. J is TRBJ2-5 and V is TRBV4-1; 10 nucleotides align to TRBD2. This clonotype originated in a human donor in good health (CMV status not recorded). Some clones in this sample may be carry-over from other donors' samples. Specimen: CD8+ T cells from cultured PBMCs, collected from culture after CMV antigen stimulation. CDR3 region: CASSQLQRGGETQYF. In DNA form, the CDR3 reads TGCGCCAGCAGCCAACTTCAGCGGGGGGGAGAGACCCAGTACTTC.